This is a list of T cell receptor beta chains from one sample in a study of T cell repertoires in cytomegalovirus infection. TCRdb redid the calling of the reads with MiXCR, one entry per CDR3 protein. In the table there are some 300,000 distinct CDR3 sequences, around 10% of which are singletons. The material sequenced was PBMCs. These receptors came from a human donor in good health (CMV status not recorded). Some clones in this sample may be carry-over from other donors' samples. The CDR3 runs from the conserved cysteine through the conserved F or W. A D gene is named only where the DNA matches it firmly. Only part of the rows carry a size: once, few, many, or a class if the clone is expanded.

>TRBD1|TRBJ1-6|many|TRBV10-3
CAIRVDRGNSPLHF
TGTGCCATCAGGGTAGACAGGGGTAATTCACCCCTCCACTTT
>NA|TRBJ2-5|many|TRBV20-1
CSARDPASAQYF
TGCAGTGCTAGAGATCCAGCCTCGGCCCAGTACTTC
>NA|TRBJ1-4|few|TRBV20-1
CSARSRAGEKLFF
TGCAGTGCTAGATCAAGGGCGGGCGAAAAACTGTTTTTT
>NA|TRBJ1-1|many|TRBV12-3/TRBV12-4
CASSFGLGGTEAFF
TGTGCCAGCAGTTTTGGGCTGGGAGGGACTGAAGCTTTCTTT
>NA|TRBJ2-7|few|TRBV7-9
CASSQDGYYEQYF
TGTGCCAGCAGCCAGGACGGATACTACGAGCAGTACTTC
>NA|TRBJ2-3|few|TRBV20-1
CSARVQLTSTDTQYF
TGCAGTGCTAGAGTACAGCTTACTAGCACAGATACGCAGTATTTT
>NA|TRBJ1-6|many|TRBV7-2
CASSPLEHGSPLHF
TGTGCCAGCAGCCCTTTGGAACATGGTTCACCCCTCCACTTT
>NA|TRBJ1-1|many|TRBV7-3
CASSPGLENTEAFF
TGTGCCAGCAGCCCAGGACTTGAGAACACTGAAGCTTTCTTT
>NA|TRBJ1-1|many|TRBV7-9
CASRRVLEAFF
TGTGCCAGCAGGAGGGTTCTTGAAGCTTTCTTT
>NA|TRBJ2-1|NA|TRBV28
CASSFAGQMNEQFF
TGTGCCAGCAGTTTTGCGGGACAGATGAATGAGCAGTTCTTC
>NA|TRBJ2-1|NA|TRBV5-6
CASSWDYNEQFF
TGTGCCAGCAGCTGGGACTACAATGAGCAGTTCTTC
>NA|TRBJ2-1|NA|TRBV5-6
CASSGAVGPKYNEQFF
TGTGCCAGCAGCGGGGCTGTAGGCCCGAAATACAATGAGCAGTTCTTC
>NA|TRBJ2-3|few|TRBV20-1
CSALDESTDTQYF
TGCAGTGCCTTAGACGAGTCCACAGATACGCAGTATTTT
>TRBD1|TRBJ2-1|many|TRBV20-1
CSARDWTGGNEQFF
TGCAGTGCTAGGGACTGGACAGGGGGCAATGAGCAGTTCTTC
>NA|TRBJ2-3|many|TRBV7-2
CASSLVRLPQNTQYF
TGTGCCAGCAGCTTAGTACGGCTACCGCAGAATACGCAGTATTTT
>TRBD2|TRBJ2-5|many|TRBV5-1
CASGGLAGQETQYF
TGCGCCAGCGGGGGGCTAGCGGGGCAAGAGACCCAGTACTTC
>TRBD1|TRBJ1-5|many|TRBV20-1
CSARPRTGDQPQHF
TGCAGTGCTAGACCGAGGACAGGGGATCAGCCCCAGCATTTT
>TRBD1|TRBJ2-1|few|TRBV20-1
CSARTGGSSYNEQFF
TGCAGTGCTAGAACAGGGGGGAGCTCCTACAATGAGCAGTTCTTC
>TRBD1|TRBJ2-1|many|TRBV27
CASRRLPGQGYNEQFF
TGTGCCAGCAGACGACTTCCGGGACAGGGCTACAATGAGCAGTTCTTC
>NA|TRBJ2-5|many|TRBV7-9
CASSPSSALGTQYF
TGTGCCAGCAGCCCCTCGTCGGCTTTAGGGACCCAGTACTTC
>NA|TRBJ2-5|NA|TRBV6-4
CASSRLLQETQYF
TGTGCCAGCAGCCGACTACTCCAAGAGACCCAGTACTTC
>NA|TRBJ2-5|few|TRBV18
CASSPGQETQYF
TGTGCCAGCTCACCAGGGCAAGAGACCCAGTACTTC
>NA|TRBJ2-3|NA|TRBV4-2
CASSHPPRVGGITDTQYF
TGTGCCAGCAGCCATCCCCCAAGGGTCGGGGGAATCACAGATACGCAGTATTTT
>NA|TRBJ1-1|many|TRBV7-2
CASSFGPGAIEAFF
TGTGCCAGCAGCTTTGGGCCCGGGGCGATTGAAGCTTTCTTT
>NA|TRBJ2-1|many|TRBV4-2
CASSRATGSYNEQFF
TGTGCCAGCAGCCGCGCCACGGGCTCCTACAATGAGCAGTTCTTC
>TRBD2|TRBJ2-2|many|TRBV7-2
CASSTTSGVNTGELFF
TGTGCCAGCAGCACGACTAGCGGGGTTAACACCGGGGAGCTGTTTTTT
>TRBD2|TRBJ2-1|many|TRBV20-1
CSANAGGPNNEQFF
TGCAGTGCTAATGCGGGGGGGCCCAACAATGAGCAGTTCTTC
>TRBD2|TRBJ2-1|many|TRBV2
CASSWTSANEQFF
TGTGCCAGCAGTTGGACTAGCGCCAATGAGCAGTTCTTC
>NA|TRBJ2-7|NA|TRBV20-1
CSARGVGVAAYEQYF
TGCAGTGCTAGGGGTGTTGGGGTAGCGGCCTACGAGCAGTACTTC
>NA|TRBJ1-1|many|TRBV25-1
CASRAGAHTEAFF
TGTGCCAGCCGGGCAGGGGCACACACTGAAGCTTTCTTT